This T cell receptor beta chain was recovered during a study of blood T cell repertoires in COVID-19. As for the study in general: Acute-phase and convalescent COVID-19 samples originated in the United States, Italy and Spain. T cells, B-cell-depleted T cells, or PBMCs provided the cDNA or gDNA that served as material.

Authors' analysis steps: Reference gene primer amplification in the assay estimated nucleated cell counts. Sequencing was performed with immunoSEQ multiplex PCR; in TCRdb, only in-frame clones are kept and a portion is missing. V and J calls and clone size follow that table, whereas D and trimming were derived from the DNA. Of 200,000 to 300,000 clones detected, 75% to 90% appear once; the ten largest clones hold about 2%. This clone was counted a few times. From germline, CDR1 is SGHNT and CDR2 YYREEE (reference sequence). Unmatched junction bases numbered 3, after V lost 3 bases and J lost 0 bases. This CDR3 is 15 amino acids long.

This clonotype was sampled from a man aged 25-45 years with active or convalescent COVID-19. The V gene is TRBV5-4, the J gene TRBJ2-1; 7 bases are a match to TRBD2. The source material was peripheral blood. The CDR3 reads CASSSGGSSYNEQFF. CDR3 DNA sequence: TGTGCCAGCAGCTCCGGGGGGAGCTCCTACAATGAGCAGTTCTTC.